This TCR beta chain derives from a study of cytomegalovirus exposure and HLA in healthy donors. The table came from immunoSEQ multiplex PCR; TCRdb's copy has only in-frame clones and leaves some out. The sample contains around 200,000 clones, about 81% of which appear only once. Of note for this clone: The antigen is undetermined.

After removal of 8 bases from V and 6 bases from J, the junction contained 11 bases not matched to a gene. Germline CDR1 is SNHLY and CDR2 is FYNNEI. The CDR3 has 14 amino acids. Study-level results: A later analysis found first-cohort TCR clusters tended to co-occur in the approximately 110 validation repertoires. The listing of 150 to 200 TCR beta chains classed them as cytomegalovirus-associated. The classifier reportedly diagnosed cytomegalovirus status with high sensitivity and specificity. Researchers reported that a few CMV-associated chains were confirmed in vitro as CMV antigen-specific.

The chain couples TRBV2 to TRBJ2-7; TRBD2 agrees at 9 bases. Sequencing used PBMCs. The sequence was obtained from a woman aged 25-40 years in good health and CMV-seronegative. The CDR3 protein is CASGRGLAGFEQYF. In DNA form, the CDR3 reads TGTGCCAGCGGAAGGGGACTAGCAGGGTTCGAGCAGTACTTC.